The 3 T cell receptor beta chains below all came from one sample that was sequenced in a study of identical twins. TCRdb re-called the 5' RACE reads through MiXCR, storing one row per CDR3 protein. Of 690,000 or so distinct CDR3 sequences listed, around 6% are singletons. The sequencing input was naive T cells sorted from blood. The receptor source for this set is a man aged 18 to 30 in good health.

This clonotype was observed at least ten times. The chain is built from TRBV5-1 and TRBJ2-1; 16 bases are a match to TRBD2. Germline-derived CDR1 and CDR2 are SGHRS and YFSETQ. The CDR3 covers 17 residues. V dropped 2 bases and J dropped 4; count of bases not matched to a gene: 3. CDR3 residues: CASSFGGLAGGYNEQFF. The CDR3 nucleotides are TGCGCCAGCAGCTTCGGGGGACTAGCGGGAGGGTACAATGAGCAGTTCTTC. Based on the CDR3 plus reference TRBV5-1 and TRBJ2-1, the full variable domain is KAGVTQTPRYLIKTRGQQVTLSCSPISGHRSVSWYQQTPGQGLQFLFEYFSETQRNKGNFPGRFSGRQFSNSRSEMNVSTLELGDSALYLCASSFGGLAGGYNEQFFGPGTRLTVL.

The CDR3 DNA sequence: TGTGCCAGCAGCCGGGCGGGAGGGAGCTCCTACAATGAGCAGTTCTTC. The encoded protein is CASSRAGGSSYNEQFF. The gene calls are TRBV11-1 and TRBJ2-1, with 9 bases aligning to TRBD2. This CDR3 is built from 16 residues. CDR1 SGHAT and CDR2 FQDESV come from the germline V gene (reference sequence). V lost 5 bases and J lost 0; bases outside the gene matches: 5.

This clonotype was detected only a few times. This chain connects TRBV6-2 or TRBV6-3 to TRBJ2-2; possibly TRBD2 for D (5 bases). V was clipped by 6 bases and J by 7 bases, with 12 bases between them. In germline, CDR1 is MNHEY, CDR2 SVGEGT. The CDR3 length is 13 residues. CDR3 sequence (DNA): TGTGCCAGCAGGGGCGGCCGGGGCGGGGAGCTGTTTTTT. This gives the protein CASRGGRGGELFF.